This TCR beta chain came from a study of blood T cell repertoires in COVID-19. Looking at the study overall: PBMCs, B-cell-depleted T cells, or T cells provided the cDNA or gDNA that made up the material.

Germline V CDR1 and CDR2: SGHTA, FQGNSA. The V end lost 4 bases, the J end lost 7 bases, and 16 bases lay between the germline ends. This CDR3 contains 14 residues. In the authors' workflow: Estimation of nucleated cell counts was performed using reference gene primer amplification. Clones were sequenced by immunoSEQ multiplex PCR, and TCRdb holds only the in-frame ones, with some missing. V and J calls and clone size are those listed in that table; D and trimming were worked out from the DNA. This repertoire shows some 150,000 clones, more than 75% found once; its top ten account for around 1%. This clonotype was sampled from a middle-aged man with acute or convalescent COVID-19. Material for sequencing was peripheral blood. V and J are TRBV7-2 and TRBJ1-2, with D perhaps TRBD1 (5 bases). CDR3 bases: TGTGCCAGCAGCTCCGACCCAGGGATAGGTGGCTACACCTTC. The encoded protein is CASSSDPGIGGYTF.